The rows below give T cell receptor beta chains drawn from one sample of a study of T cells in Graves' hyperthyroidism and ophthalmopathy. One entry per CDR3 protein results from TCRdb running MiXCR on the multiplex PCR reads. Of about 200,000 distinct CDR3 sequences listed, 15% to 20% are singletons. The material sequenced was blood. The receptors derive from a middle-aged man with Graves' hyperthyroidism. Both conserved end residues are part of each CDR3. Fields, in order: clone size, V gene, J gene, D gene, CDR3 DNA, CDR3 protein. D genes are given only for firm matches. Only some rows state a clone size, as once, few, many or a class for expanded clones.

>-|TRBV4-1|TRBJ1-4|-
TGCGCCAGCAGCCAGGAAAGGACGGGAGTTAGAAAACTGTTTTTT
CASSQERTGVRKLFF
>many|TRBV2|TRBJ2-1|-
TGTGCCAGCACTGCCGGGTTGAGCTCCTACAATGAGCAGTTCTTC
CASTAGLSSYNEQFF
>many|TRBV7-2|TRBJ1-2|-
TGTGCCAGCACCCCTGGGTCATTAGGCGGCTACACCTTC
CASTPGSLGGYTF
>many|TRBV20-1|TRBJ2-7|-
TGCAGTGCTAGAGATGGGAACAGGATCAACTCCTACGAGCAGTACTTC
CSARDGNRINSYEQYF
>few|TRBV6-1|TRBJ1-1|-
TGTGCCACCACCACGGGGTCTGAAGCTTTCTTT
CATTTGSEAFF
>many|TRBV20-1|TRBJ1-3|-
TGCAGTGCTACACAGGACCTTCTCTCTGGAAACACCATATATTTT
CSATQDLLSGNTIYF
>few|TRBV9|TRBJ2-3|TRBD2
TGTGCCAGCAGCGTAGTGGGGGGGGAGGCGGATACGCAGTATTTT
CASSVVGGEADTQYF
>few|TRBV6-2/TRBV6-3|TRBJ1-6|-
TGTGCCAGCAGTTACACATCGGGACGGTCTAATTCACCCCTCCACTTT
CASSYTSGRSNSPLHF
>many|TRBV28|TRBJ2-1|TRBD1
TGTGCCAGCAGTCTCCCCGACAGGGTAAACAATGAGCAGTTCTTC
CASSLPDRVNNEQFF
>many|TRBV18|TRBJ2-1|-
TGTGCCAGCTCACCACTTCAGGATACTTGGGGTGAGCAGTTCTTC
CASSPLQDTWGEQFF
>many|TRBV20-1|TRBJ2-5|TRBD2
TGCAGTGCTAGAGATCGGGTCGGGGGGGCCCTGGAGACCCAGTACTTC
CSARDRVGGALETQYF
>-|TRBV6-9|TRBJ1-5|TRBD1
TGTGCCAGCAATTCTGGACAGGGGAATAGCAATCAGCCCCAGCATTTT
CASNSGQGNSNQPQHF
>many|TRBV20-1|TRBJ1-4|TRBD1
TGCAGTGCTAGATCCCGGGACAGGGGAGCGTCTAATGAAAAACTGTTTTTT
CSARSRDRGASNEKLFF
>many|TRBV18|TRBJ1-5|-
TGTGCCAGCTCAGCAGACCAGGGCAATCAGCCCCAGCATTTT
CASSADQGNQPQHF
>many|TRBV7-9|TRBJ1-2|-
TGTGCCAGCAGCTTGGCGGGACCCTATGGCTACACCTTC
CASSLAGPYGYTF
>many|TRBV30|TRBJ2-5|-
TGTGCCTGGTCCGAACAGGGCCGGGAGACCCAGTACTTC
CAWSEQGRETQYF
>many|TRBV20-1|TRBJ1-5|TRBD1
TGCAGTGCTGGCTCCGGAGGGGGCGGGGGGCAGCCCCAGCATTTT
CSAGSGGGGGQPQHF
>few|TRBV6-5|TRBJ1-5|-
TGTGCCAGCAGTTACACAGGTGAAGGCAATCAGCCCCAGCATTTT
CASSYTGEGNQPQHF
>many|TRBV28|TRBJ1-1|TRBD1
TGTGCCAGCAGTTTAGAACAGGGGACTGAAGCTTTCTTT
CASSLEQGTEAFF
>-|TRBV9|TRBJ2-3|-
TGTGCCAGCAGCGTAGAGGGTTTGGCAGATACGCAGTATTTT
CASSVEGLADTQYF
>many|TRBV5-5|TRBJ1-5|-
TGTGCCAGCAGCTTATCCGGGCCCCAGCAGCCCCAGCATTTT
CASSLSGPQQPQHF
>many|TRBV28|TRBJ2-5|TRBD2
TGTGCCAGCAGTTCCCCGAACAGCGGGGGGTTCCAAGAGACCCAGTACTTC
CASSSPNSGGFQETQYF
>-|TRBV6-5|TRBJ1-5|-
TGTGCCAGCAGTTACGGCGGCAGGAGTAATCAGCCCCAGCATTTT
CASSYGGRSNQPQHF
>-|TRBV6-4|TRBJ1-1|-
TGTGCCAGCAGTTTCAAGGGTCCCACCCGCCCAAATGAAGCTTTCTTT
CASSFKGPTRPNEAFF
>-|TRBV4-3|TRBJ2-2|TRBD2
TGCGCCAGCAGCCAAGCTACTAGCGGGGAGGTAAACACCGGGGAGCTGTTTTTT
CASSQATSGEVNTGELFF
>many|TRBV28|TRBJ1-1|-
TGTGCCAGCATCCGAATAATTGGGAACACTGAAGCTTTCTTT
CASIRIIGNTEAFF
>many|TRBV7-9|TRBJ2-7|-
TGTGCCAGCTTCCGGTGGGCAGGCGACTCCTACGAGCAGTACTTC
CASFRWAGDSYEQYF
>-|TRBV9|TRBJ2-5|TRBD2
TGTGCCAGCAGCCGTACCGGGACTAGCGATGGGGAGACCCAGTACTTC
CASSRTGTSDGETQYF
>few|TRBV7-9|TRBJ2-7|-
TGTGCCAGCAGCTTTGATCTTACATATTTCGAGCAGTACTTC
CASSFDLTYFEQYF
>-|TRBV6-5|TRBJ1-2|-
TGTGCCAGCAGTTACACGGCAGGGAACTATGGCTACACCTTC
CASSYTAGNYGYTF
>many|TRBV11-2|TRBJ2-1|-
TGTGCCAGCAGCTTAGCTGGAAGATACAATGAGCAGTTCTTC
CASSLAGRYNEQFF
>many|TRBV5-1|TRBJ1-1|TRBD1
TGCGCCAGCAGCTTGGACGCAGGGGGTGCCACTGAAGCTTTCTTT
CASSLDAGGATEAFF
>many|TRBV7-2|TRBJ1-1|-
TGTGCCAGCAGCTTACCAGGGTTTGCTGAAGCTTTCTTT
CASSLPGFAEAFF
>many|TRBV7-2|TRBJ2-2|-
TGTGCCAGCAGCCTCCAGGGATTCGGCACCGGGGAGCTGTTTTTT
CASSLQGFGTGELFF
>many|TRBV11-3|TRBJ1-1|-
TGTGCCAGCAGCTTGGGGGGGGGCAAGTACACTGAAGCTTTCTTT
CASSLGGGKYTEAFF
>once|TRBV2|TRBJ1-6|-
TGTGCCAGCAGTGAAAGGGAGACCAATTCACCCCTCCACTTT
CASSERETNSPLHF
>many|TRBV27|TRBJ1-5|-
TGTGCAAGCGGTAATAGGGGGAGCAATCAGCCCCAGCATTTT
CASGNRGSNQPQHF
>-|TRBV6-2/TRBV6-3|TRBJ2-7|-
TGTGCCAGCAGTTACACCACATCCGGTTGGGCCACCTACGAGCAGTACTTC
CASSYTTSGWATYEQYF
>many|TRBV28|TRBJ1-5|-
TGTGCCAGCAGTTTTGAGGGTCAGCGGCCCCAGCATTTT
CASSFEGQRPQHF
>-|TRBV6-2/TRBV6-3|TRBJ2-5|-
TGTGCCAGCAGTCCTGTTGGAGGGGGCCAACAAGAGACCCAGTACTTC
CASSPVGGGQQETQYF
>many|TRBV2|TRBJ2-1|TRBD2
TGTGCCTCGACAGAGCGGGGGGGATGGAATGAGCAGTTCTTC
CASTERGGWNEQFF
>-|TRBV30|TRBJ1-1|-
TGTGCCTGGAGTCCCAGGATCCGGAACACTGAAGCTTTCTTT
CAWSPRIRNTEAFF